This T cell receptor beta chain is from a study of blood T cell repertoires in COVID-19. Study as a whole: The origin of the acute and convalescent COVID-19 samples was the United States, Italy and Spain.

Authors' methods: Amplification with reference gene primers provided the estimates of nucleated cell counts. The method was immunoSEQ multiplex PCR; TCRdb's version includes in-frame clones alone and lacks a portion of them. V and J calls plus clone size are reproduced from that table; the DNA served to infer D and trimming. The sample includes 150,000 to 200,000 clones, roughly three quarters of them seen just once. Trimming took 4 bases from V and 0 from J; bases not matched to a gene: 6. The CDR3 is 15 amino acids. Germline V gene sequence: CDR1 SGHRS, CDR2 YFSETQ. Individuals drawn from approximately 26 US areas were roughly 18 to 100 years old.

Sequencing used PBMCs or T cells enriched from blood (not recorded which). The gene calls are TRBV5-1 and TRBJ1-2; 7 nucleotides align to TRBD1. The receptor was derived from a man in his 60s who had been exposed to COVID-19. CDR3 DNA sequence: TGCGCCAGCAGCCCAGGGACAGCAGCTAACTATGGCTACACCTTC. This gives the protein CASSPGTAANYGYTF.